This TCR beta chain emerged from a study of glioma-infiltrating T cells. Background on the study: Low-grade gliomas were grade II; glioblastomas were grade IV at initial diagnosis.

Concerning this clonotype itself: Its antigen is unknown.

The germline V gene has CDR1 SEHNR and CDR2 FQNEAQ (reference sequence). CDR3 length: 14 residues. V lost 3 bases and J lost 5, with 11 bases in between. Points from the study as a whole: A blood CDR3 motif signature was depleted in highly divergent patients. Tissue-blood divergence was below expectation in non-neoplastic patients, above in gliomas.

Amplification of TCR alpha and beta CDR3 regions from RNA used iRepertoire nested multiplex PCR. TCRdb re-analysed the multiplex PCR reads in MiXCR, keeping a single row per CDR3 protein. In the table there are around 390,000 distinct CDR3 sequences, 41% of which are singletons. The sample comprised glioma tissue, nonneoplastic brain tissue, or PBMCs (not recorded which). The sequence was obtained from a human donor with low-grade glioma or glioblastoma, undergoing nonglioma brain surgery, or in good health (not recorded which). The chain has TRBV7-9 and TRBJ1-5; a possible D gene is TRBD1 (5 bases). The CDR3 DNA sequence: TGTGCCAGCAGCTTGGGACCCGACCATCAGCCCCAGCATTTT. Translated, it gives CASSLGPDHQPQHF.